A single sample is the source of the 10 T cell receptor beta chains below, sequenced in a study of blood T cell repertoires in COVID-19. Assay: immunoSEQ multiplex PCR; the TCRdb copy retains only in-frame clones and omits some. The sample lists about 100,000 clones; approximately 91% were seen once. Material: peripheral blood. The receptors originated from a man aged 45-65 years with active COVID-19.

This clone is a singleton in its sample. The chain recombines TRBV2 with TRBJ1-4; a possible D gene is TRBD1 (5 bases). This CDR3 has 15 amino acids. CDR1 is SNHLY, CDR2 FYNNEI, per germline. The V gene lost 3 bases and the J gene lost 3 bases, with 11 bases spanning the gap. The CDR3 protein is CASSEGRGPNEKLFF. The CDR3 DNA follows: TGTGCCAGCAGTGAGGGAAGGGGCCCTAATGAAAAACTGTTTTTT.

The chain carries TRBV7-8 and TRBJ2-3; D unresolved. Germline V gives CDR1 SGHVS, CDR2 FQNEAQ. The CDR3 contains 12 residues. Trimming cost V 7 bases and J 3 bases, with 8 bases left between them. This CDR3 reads CASMAETDTQYF. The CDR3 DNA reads TGTGCCAGCATGGCAGAAACAGATACGCAGTATTTT. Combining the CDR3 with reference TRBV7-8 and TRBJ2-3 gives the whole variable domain GAGVSQSPRYKVAKRGQDVALRCDPISGHVSLFWYQQALGQGPEFLTYFQNEAQLDKSGLPSDRFFAERPEGSVSTLKIQRTQQEDSAVYLCASMAETDTQYFGPGTRLTVL.

CDR3 in amino acids: CASSFGSAGVGTGELFF. CDR3 DNA: TGTGCCAGCAGCTTTGGATCGGCGGGAGTAGGTACCGGGGAGCTGTTTTTT. The chain is built from TRBV7-8 and TRBJ2-2, with 7 bases that match TRBD2. The CDR3 loop spans 17 amino acids. Germline-derived CDR1 and CDR2 are SGHVS and FQNEAQ. After removal of 3 bases from V and 5 bases from J, the junction contained 12 bases not matched to a gene.

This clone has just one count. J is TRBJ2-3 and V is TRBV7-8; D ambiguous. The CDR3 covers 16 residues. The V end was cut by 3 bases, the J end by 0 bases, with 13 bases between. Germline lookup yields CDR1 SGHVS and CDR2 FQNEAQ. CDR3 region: CASSFGEFGSTDTQYF. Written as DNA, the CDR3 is TGTGCCAGCAGCTTCGGAGAGTTTGGGAGCACAGATACGCAGTATTTT.

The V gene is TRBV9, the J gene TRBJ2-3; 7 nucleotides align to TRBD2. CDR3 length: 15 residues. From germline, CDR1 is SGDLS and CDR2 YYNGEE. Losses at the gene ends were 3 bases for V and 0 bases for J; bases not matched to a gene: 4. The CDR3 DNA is TGTGCCAGCAGCGCCGCTAGCGGTAGCACAGATACGCAGTATTTT. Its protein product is CASSAASGSTDTQYF.

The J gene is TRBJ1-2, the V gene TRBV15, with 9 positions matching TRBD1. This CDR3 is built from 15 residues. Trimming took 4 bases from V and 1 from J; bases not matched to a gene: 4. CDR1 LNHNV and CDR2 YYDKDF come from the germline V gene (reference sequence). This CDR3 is CATSKGQGGNYGYTF. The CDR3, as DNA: TGTGCCACCAGCAAGGGACAGGGCGGTAACTATGGCTACACCTTC.

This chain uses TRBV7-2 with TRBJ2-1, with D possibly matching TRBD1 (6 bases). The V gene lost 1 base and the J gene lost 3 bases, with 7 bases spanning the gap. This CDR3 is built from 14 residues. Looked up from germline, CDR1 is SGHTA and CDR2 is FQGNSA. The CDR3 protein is CASSLDRVYNEQFF. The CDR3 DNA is TGTGCCAGCAGCTTAGACAGGGTCTACAATGAGCAGTTCTTC.

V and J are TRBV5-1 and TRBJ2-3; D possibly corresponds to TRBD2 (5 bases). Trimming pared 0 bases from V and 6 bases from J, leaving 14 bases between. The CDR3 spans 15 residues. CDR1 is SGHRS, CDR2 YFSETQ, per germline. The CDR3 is CASSLGSAVYDTQYF. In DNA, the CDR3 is TGCGCCAGCAGCTTGGGTAGCGCAGTATACGATACGCAGTATTTT.

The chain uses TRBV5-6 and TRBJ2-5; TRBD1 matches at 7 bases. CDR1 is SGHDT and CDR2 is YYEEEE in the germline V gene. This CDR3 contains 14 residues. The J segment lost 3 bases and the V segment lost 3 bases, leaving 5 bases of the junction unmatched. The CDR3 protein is CASSSWTGEETQYF. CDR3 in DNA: TGTGCCAGCAGCTCCTGGACAGGTGAAGAGACCCAGTACTTC.

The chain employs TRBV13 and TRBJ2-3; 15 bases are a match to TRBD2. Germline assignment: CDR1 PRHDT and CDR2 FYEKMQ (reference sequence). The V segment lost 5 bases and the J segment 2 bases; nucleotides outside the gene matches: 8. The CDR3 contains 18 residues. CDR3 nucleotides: TGTGCCAGCAGCCTCCGGACTAGCGGGAGGGGGTCCACAGATACGCAGTATTTT. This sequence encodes CASSLRTSGRGSTDTQYF.